This TCR beta chain was captured by sequencing in a study of blood T cell repertoires in COVID-19. Study overall: Whether acute or convalescent, the COVID-19 samples came from the United States, Italy and Spain.

In the authors' methods: Quantification of nucleated cells was approximated via reference gene primer amplification. The data were produced by immunoSEQ multiplex PCR, yet TCRdb's version contains in-frame clones alone and is incomplete. The DNA gave D and trimming, while V, J and clone size come from that table. Among over 100,000 clones listed, 82% were seen once. V dropped 0 bases and J dropped 1 base, with 5 bases sitting between them. The CDR3 is 14 residues long. The germline gives CDR1 MRHNA, CDR2 SNTAGT. Input material: peripheral blood. The sequence came from a man aged 55 to 70 with acute or convalescent COVID-19. This sequence joins TRBV6-4 and TRBJ2-3; D not resolved. This chain's CDR3 is CASSDSPGTDTQYF. The CDR3 DNA sequence: TGTGCCAGCAGTGACTCCCCGGGCACAGATACGCAGTATTTT.